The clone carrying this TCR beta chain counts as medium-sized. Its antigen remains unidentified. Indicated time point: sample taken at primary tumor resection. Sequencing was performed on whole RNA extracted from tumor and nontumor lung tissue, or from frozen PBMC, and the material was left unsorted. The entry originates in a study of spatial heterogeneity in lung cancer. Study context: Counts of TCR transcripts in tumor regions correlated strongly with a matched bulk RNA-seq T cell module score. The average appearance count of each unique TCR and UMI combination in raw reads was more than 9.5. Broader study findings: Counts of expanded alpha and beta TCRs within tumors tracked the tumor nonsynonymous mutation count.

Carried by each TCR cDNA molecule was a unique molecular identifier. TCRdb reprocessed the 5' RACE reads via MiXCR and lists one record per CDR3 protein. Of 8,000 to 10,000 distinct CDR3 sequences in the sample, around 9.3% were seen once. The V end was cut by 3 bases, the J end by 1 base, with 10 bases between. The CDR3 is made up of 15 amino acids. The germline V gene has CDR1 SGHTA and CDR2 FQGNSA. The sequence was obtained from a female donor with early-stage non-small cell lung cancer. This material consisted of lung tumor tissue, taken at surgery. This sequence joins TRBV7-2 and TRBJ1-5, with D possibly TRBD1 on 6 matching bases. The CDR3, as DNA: TGTGCCAGCAGCTTTTATAGGGGGAGCAATCAGCCCCAGCATTTT. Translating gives CASSFYRGSNQPQHF. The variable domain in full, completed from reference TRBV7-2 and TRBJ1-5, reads GAGVSQSPSNKVTEKGKDVELRCDPISGHTALYWYRQSLGQGLEFLIYFQGNSAPDKSGLPSDRFSAERTGGSVSTLTIQRTQQEDSAVYLCASSFYRGSNQPQHFGDGTRLSIL.